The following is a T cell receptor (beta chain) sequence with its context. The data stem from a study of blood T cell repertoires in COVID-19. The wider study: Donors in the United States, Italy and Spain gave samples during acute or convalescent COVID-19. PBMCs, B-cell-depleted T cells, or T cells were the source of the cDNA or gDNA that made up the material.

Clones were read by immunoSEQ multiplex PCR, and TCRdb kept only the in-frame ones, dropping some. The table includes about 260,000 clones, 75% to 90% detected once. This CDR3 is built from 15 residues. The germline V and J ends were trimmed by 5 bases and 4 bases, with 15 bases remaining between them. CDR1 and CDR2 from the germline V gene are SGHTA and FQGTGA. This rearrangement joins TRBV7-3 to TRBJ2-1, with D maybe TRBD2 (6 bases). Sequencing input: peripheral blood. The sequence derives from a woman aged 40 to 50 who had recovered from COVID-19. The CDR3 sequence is CASSRSGDSYNEQFF. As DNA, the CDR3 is TGTGCCAGCAGCCGGTCGGGGGATTCGTACAATGAGCAGTTCTTC.